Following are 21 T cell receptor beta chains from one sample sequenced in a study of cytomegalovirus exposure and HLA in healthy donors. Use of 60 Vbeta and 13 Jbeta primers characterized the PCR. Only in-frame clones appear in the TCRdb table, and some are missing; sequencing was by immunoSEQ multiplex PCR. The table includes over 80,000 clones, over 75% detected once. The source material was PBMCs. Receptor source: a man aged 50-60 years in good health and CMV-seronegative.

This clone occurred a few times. The CDR3 here is CSARHNYGYTF. In DNA, the CDR3 is TGCAGTGCTAGACATAACTATGGCTACACCTTC. The rearrangement joins TRBV20-1 to TRBJ1-2; D uncertain. Trimming removed 2 bases from V and 1 base from J, with 2 bases in between. CDR1 is DFQATT, CDR2 SNEGSKA, per germline (reference sequence). The CDR3 sequence is 11 residues long.

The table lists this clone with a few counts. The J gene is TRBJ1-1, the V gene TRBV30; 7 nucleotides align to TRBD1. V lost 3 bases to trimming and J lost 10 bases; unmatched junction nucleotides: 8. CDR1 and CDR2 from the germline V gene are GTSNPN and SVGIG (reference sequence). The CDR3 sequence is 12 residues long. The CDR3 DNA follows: TGTGCCTGGAGCCAGGGGGAATCACCAGCTTTCTTT. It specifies CAWSQGESPAFF.

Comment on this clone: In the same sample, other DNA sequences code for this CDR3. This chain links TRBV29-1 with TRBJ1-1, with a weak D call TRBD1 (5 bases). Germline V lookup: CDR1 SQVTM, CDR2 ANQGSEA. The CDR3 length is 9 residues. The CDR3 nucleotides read TGCACCTCCGGGAGGGGAGCTTTCTTT. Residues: CTSGRGAFF.

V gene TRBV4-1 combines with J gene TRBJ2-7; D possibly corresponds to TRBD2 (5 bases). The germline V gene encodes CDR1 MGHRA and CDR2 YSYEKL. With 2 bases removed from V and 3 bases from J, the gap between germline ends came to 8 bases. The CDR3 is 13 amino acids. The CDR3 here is CASSQTGDYEQYF. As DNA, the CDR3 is TGCGCCAGCAGCCAAACCGGGGACTACGAGCAGTACTTC.

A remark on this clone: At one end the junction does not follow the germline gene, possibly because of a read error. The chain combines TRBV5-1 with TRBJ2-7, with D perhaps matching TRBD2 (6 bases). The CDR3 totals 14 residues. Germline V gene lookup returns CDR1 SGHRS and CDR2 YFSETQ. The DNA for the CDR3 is TGCGCCAGCATCTTGCCTAGCGACTCCTACGAGCAGTACTTC. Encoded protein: CASILPSDSYEQYF.

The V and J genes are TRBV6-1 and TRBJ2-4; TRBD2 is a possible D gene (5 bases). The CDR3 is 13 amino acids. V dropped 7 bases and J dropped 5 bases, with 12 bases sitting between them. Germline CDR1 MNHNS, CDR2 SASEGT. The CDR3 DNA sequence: TGTGCCAGCACTCAAGACTACCAAAACATTCAGTACTTC. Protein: CASTQDYQNIQYF.

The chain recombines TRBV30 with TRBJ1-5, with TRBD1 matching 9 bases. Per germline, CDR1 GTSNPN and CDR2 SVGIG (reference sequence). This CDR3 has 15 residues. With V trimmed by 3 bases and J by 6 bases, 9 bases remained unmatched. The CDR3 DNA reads TGTGCCTGGAGCAAAAGGACAGGGGTTAGTCAGCCCCAGCATTTT. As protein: CAWSKRTGVSQPQHF. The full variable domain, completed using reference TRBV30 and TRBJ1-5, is SQTIHQWPATLVQPVGSPLSLECTVEGTSNPNLYWYRQAAGRGLQLLFYSVGIGQISSEVPQNLSASRPQDRQFILSSKKLLLSDSGFYLCAWSKRTGVSQPQHFGDGTRLSIL.

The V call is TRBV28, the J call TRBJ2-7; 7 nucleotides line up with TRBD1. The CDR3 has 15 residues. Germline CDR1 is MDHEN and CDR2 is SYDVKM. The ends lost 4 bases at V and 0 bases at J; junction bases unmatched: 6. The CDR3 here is CASSSQGDLSYEQYF. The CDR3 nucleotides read TGTGCCAGCAGTTCGCAGGGGGACCTCTCCTACGAGCAGTACTTC.

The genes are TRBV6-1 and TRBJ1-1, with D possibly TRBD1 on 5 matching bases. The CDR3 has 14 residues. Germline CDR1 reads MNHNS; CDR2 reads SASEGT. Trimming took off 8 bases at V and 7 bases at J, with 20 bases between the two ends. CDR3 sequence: CASGGFPPVGEAFF. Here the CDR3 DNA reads TGTGCCAGCGGGGGGTTTCCCCCGGTGGGTGAAGCTTTCTTT.

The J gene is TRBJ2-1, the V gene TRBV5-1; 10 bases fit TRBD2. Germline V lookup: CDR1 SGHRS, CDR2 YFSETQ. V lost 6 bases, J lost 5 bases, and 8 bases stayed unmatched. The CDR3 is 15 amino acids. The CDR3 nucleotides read TGCGCCAGCACCCTTACTAGCGGGAACAACAATGAGCAGTTCTTC. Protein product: CASTLTSGNNNEQFF.

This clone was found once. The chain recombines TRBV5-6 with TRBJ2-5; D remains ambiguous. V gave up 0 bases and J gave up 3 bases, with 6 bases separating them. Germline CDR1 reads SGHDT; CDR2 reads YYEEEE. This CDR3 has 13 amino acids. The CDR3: CASSLVAEETQYF. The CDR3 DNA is TGTGCCAGCAGCTTGGTGGCGGAAGAGACCCAGTACTTC. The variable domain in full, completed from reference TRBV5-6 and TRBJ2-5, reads DAGVTQSPTHLIKTRGQQVTLRCSPKSGHDTVSWYQQALGQGPQFIFQYYEEEERQRGNFPDRFSGHQFPNYSSELNVNALLLGDSALYLCASSLVAEETQYFGPGTRLLVL.

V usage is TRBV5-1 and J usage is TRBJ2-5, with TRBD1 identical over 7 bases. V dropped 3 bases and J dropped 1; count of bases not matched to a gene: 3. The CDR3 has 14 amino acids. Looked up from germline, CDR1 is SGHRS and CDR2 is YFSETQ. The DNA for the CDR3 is TGCGCCAGCAGCTCGGGACAGTTCCAAGAGACCCAGTACTTC. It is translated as CASSSGQFQETQYF.

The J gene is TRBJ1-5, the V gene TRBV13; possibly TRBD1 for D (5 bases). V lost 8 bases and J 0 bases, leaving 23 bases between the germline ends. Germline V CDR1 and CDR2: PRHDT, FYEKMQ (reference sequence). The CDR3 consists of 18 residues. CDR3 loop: CASRQGGQDLVSNQPQHF. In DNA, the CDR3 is TGTGCCAGCCGCCAGGGTGGGCAGGACCTTGTTAGCAATCAGCCCCAGCATTTT.

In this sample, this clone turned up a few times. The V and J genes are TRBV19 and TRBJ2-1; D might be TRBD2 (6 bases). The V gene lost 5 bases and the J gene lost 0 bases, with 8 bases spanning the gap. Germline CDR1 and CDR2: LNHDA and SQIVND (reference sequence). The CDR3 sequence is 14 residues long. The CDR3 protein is CASSRGDSYNEQFF. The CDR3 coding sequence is TGTGCCAGTAGTCGCGGGGACTCCTACAATGAGCAGTTCTTC.

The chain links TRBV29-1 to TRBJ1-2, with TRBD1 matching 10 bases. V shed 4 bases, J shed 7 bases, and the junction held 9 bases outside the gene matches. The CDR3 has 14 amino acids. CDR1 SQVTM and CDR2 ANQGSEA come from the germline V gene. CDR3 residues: CSVVGQGVHSGYTF. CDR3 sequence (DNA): TGCAGCGTTGTTGGACAGGGGGTTCACTCTGGCTACACCTTC. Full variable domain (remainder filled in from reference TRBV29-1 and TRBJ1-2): SAVISQKPSRDICQRGTSLTIQCQVDSQVTMMFWYRQQPGQSLTLIATANQGSEATYESGFVIDKFPISRPNLTFSTLTVSNMSPEDSSIYLCSVVGQGVHSGYTFGSGTRLTVV.

For the CDR3, the DNA is TGCGCCAGCAGCCAAGGGGGCCTAAACACCGGGGAGCTGTTTTTT. It codes for CASSQGGLNTGELFF. This chain links TRBV5-1 with TRBJ2-2, with TRBD1 matching 7 bases. In germline, CDR1 is SGHRS, CDR2 YFSETQ. Losses at the gene ends were 4 bases for V and 2 bases for J; bases not matched to a gene: 5. This CDR3 region has 15 residues.

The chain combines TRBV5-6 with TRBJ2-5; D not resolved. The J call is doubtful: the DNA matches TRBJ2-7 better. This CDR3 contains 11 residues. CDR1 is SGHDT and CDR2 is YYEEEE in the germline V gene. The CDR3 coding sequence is TGTGCCAGCAGCTTGGAATACGAGCAGTACTTC. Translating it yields CASSLEYEQYF.

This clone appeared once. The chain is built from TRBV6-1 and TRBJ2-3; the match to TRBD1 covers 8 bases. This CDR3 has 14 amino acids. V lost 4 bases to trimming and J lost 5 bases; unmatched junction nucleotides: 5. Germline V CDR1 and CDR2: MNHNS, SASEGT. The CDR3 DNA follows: TGTGCCAGCAGTGCCAGGGGGCGCGGAGATACGCAGTATTTT. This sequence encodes CASSARGRGDTQYF.

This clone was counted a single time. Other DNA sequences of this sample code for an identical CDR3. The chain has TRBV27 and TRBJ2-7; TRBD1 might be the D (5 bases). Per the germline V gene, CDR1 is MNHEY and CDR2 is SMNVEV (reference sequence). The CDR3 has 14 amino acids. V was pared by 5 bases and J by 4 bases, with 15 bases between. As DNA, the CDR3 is TGTGCCAGCAGTCCCAGACAGAGCCCTTACGAGCAGTACTTC. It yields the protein CASSPRQSPYEQYF.

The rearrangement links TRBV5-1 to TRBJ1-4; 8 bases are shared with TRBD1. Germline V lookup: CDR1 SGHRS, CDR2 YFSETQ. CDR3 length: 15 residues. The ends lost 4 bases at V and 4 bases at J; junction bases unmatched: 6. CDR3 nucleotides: TGCGCCAGCAGCCACCAGGGGGCAGATAATGAAAAACTGTTTTTT. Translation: CASSHQGADNEKLFF.

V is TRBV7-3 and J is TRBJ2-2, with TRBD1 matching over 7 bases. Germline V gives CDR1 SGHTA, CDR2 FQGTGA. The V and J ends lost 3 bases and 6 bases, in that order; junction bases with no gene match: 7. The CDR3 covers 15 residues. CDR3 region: CASSLSQGVPGELFF. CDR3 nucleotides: TGTGCCAGCAGCTTGAGTCAGGGGGTACCCGGGGAGCTGTTTTTT.